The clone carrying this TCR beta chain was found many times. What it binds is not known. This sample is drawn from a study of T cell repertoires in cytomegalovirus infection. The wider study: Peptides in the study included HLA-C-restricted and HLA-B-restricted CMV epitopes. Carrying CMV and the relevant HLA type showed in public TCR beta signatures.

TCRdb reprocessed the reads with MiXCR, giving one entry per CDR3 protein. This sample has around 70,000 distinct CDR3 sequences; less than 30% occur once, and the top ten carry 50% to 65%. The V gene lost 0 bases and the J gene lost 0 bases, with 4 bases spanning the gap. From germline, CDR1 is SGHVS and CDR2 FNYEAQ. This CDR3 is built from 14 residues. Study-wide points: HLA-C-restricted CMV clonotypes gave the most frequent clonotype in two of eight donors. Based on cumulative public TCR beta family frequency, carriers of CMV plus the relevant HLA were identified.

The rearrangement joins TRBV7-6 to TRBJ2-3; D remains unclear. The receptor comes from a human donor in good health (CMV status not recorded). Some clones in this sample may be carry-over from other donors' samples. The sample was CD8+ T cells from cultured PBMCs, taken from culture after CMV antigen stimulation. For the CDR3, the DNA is TGTGCCAGCAGCTTAGCGGAAAGCACAGATACGCAGTATTTT. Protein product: CASSLAESTDTQYF.